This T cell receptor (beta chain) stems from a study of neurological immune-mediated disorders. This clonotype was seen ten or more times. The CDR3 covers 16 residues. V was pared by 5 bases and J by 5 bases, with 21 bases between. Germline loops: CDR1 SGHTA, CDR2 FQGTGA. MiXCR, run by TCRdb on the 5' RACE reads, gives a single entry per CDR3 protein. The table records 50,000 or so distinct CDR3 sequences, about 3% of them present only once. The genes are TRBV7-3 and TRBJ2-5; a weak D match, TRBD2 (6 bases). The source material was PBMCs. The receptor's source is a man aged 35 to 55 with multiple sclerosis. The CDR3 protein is CASSPLPGPAGETQYF. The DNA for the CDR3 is TGTGCCAGCAGCCCACTGCCGGGACCCGCGGGGGAGACCCAGTACTTC.